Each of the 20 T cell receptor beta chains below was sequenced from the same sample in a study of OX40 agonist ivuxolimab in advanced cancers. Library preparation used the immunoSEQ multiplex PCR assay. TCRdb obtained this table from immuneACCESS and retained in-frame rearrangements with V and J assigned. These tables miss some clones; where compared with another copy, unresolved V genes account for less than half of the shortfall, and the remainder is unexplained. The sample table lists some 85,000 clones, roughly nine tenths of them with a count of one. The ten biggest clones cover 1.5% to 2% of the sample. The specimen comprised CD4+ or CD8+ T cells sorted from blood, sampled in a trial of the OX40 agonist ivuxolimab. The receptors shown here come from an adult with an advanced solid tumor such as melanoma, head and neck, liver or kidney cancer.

This CDR3 reads CASRPDFQGSYEQYF. DNA of the CDR3: TGTGCCAGTAGACCGGACTTTCAAGGCTCCTACGAGCAGTACTTC. The chain joins TRBV19 to TRBJ2-7, with a tentative D call TRBD2 (5 bases). The length of the CDR3 is 15 residues. The V gene's germline CDR1 is LNHDA and CDR2 SQIVND (reference sequence). V was cut by 6 bases and J by 0 bases, with 15 bases left in between.

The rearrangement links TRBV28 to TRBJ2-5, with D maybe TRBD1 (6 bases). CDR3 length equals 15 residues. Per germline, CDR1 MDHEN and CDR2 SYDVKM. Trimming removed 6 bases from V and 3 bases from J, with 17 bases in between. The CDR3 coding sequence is TGTGCCAGCAGCCGACAGGAACTGGCCAAAGAGACCCAGTACTTC. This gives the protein CASSRQELAKETQYF.

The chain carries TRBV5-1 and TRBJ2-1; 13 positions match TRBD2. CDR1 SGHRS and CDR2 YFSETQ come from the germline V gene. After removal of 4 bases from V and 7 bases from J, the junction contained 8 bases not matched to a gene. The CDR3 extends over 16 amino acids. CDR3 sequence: CASSLRLAGGLNEQFF. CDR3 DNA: TGCGCCAGCAGCCTTAGACTAGCGGGGGGCCTGAATGAGCAGTTCTTC.

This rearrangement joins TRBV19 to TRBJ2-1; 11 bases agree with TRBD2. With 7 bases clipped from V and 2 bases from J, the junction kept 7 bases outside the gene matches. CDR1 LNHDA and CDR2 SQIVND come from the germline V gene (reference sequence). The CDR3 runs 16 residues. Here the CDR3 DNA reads TGTGCCAGTACCTACGCACTAGCGGGAGCCTACAATGAGCAGTTCTTC. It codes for CASTYALAGAYNEQFF. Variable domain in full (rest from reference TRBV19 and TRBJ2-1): DGGITQSPKYLFRKEGQNVTLSCEQNLNHDAMYWYRQDPGQGLRLIYYSQIVNDFQKGDIAEGYSVSREKKESFPLTVTSAQKNPTAFYLCASTYALAGAYNEQFFGPGTRLTVL.

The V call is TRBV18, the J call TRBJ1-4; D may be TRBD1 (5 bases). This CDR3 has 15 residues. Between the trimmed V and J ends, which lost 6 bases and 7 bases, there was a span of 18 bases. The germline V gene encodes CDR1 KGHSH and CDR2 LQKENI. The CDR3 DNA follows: TGTGCCAGCTCCCCCGGCGGGGCGGTTTCTGAAAAACTGTTTTTT. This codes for CASSPGGAVSEKLFF.

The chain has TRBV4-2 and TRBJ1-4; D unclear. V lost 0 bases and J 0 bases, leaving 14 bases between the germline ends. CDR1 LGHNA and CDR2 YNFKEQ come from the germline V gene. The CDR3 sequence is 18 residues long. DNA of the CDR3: TGTGCCAGCAGCCAAGAGGGAAGGCAGTTCACAACTAATGAAAAACTGTTTTTT. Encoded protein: CASSQEGRQFTTNEKLFF.

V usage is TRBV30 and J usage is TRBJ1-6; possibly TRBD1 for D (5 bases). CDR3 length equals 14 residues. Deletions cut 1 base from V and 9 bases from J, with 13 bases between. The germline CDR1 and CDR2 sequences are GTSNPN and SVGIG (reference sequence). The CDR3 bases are TGTGCCTGGAGTGCAGGGATAAGTTTTTCACCCCTCCACTTT. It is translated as CAWSAGISFSPLHF.

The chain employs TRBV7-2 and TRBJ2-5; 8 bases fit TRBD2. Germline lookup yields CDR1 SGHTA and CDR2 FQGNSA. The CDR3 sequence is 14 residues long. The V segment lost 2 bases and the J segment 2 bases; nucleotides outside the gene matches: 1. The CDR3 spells CASSLTGGQETQYF. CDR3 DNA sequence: TGTGCCAGCAGCTTAACGGGAGGGCAAGAGACCCAGTACTTC.

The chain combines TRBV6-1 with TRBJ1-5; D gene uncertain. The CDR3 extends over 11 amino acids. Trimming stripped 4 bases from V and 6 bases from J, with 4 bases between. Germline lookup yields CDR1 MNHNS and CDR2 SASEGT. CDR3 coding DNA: TGTGCCAGCAGTGCTTTTCAGCCCCAGCATTTT. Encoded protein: CASSAFQPQHF.

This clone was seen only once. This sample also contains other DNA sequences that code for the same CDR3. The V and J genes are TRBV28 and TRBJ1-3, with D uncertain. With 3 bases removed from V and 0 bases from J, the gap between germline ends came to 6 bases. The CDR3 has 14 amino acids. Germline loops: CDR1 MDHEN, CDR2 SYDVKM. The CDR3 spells CASSFLVSGNTIYF. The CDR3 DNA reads TGTGCCAGCAGTTTTTTGGTCTCTGGAAACACCATATATTTT.

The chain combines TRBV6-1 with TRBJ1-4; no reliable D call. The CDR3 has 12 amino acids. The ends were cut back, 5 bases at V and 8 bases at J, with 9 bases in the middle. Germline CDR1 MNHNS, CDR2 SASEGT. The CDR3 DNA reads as TGTGCCAGCAGTAGGGCGAGGGAAAAACTGTTTTTT. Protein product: CASSRAREKLFF.

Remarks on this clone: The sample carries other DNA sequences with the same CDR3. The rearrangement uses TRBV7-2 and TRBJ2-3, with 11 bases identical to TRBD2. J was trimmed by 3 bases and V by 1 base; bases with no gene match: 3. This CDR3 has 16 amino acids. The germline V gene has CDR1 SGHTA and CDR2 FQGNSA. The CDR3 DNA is TGTGCCAGCAGCTTAGGGCTAGCGGGAGGTACAGATACGCAGTATTTT. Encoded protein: CASSLGLAGGTDTQYF.

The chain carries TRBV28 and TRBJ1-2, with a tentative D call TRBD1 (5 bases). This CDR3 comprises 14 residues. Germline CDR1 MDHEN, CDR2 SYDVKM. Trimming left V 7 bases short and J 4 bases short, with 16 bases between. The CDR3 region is CASTVSGTAYGYTF. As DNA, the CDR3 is TGTGCCAGCACCGTTTCTGGGACCGCCTATGGCTACACCTTC.

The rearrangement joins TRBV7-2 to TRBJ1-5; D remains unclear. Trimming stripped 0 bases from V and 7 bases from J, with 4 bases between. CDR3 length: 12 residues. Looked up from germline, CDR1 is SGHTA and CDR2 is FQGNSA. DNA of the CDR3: TGTGCCAGCAGCTTAGCAGGGCAGCCCCAGCATTTT. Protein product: CASSLAGQPQHF. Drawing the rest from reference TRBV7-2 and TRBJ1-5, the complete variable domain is GAGVSQSPSNKVTEKGKDVELRCDPISGHTALYWYRQSLGQGLEFLIYFQGNSAPDKSGLPSDRFSAERTGGSVSTLTIQRTQQEDSAVYLCASSLAGQPQHFGDGTRLSIL.

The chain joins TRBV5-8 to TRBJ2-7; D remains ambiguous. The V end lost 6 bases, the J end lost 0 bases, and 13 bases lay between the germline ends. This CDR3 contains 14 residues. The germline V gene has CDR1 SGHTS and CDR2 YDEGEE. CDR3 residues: CASTPRVTSYEQYF. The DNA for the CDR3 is TGTGCCAGCACCCCCCGTGTTACCTCCTACGAGCAGTACTTC.

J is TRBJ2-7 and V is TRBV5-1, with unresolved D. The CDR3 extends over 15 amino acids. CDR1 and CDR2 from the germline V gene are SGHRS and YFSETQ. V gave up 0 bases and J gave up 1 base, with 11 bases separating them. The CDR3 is CASSLGLPQSYEQYF. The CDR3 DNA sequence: TGCGCCAGCAGCTTGGGTTTACCCCAGTCCTACGAGCAGTACTTC.

The CDR3 nucleotides read TGTGCCAGCAGCGTACAGGACAATGAGCAGTTCTTC. Encoded protein: CASSVQDNEQFF. The rearrangement uses TRBV6-1 and TRBJ2-1, with a weak D call TRBD1 (5 bases). The CDR3 has 12 residues. Germline V gene sequence: CDR1 MNHNS, CDR2 SASEGT. V was trimmed by 6 bases and J by 5 bases, leaving 8 bases between them.

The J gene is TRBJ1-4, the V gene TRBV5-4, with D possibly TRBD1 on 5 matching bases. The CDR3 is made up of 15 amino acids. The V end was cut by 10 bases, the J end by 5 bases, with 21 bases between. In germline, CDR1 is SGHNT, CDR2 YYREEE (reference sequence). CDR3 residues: CAYHPKGVSNEKLFF. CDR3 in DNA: TGTGCCTACCACCCTAAAGGGGTGTCGAATGAAAAACTGTTTTTT.

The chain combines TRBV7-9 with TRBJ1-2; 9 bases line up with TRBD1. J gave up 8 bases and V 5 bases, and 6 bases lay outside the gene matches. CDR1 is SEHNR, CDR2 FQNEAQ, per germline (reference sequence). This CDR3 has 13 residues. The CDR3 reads CASSQGQGSGYTF. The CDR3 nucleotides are TGTGCCAGCAGCCAGGGACAGGGAAGCGGCTACACCTTC.

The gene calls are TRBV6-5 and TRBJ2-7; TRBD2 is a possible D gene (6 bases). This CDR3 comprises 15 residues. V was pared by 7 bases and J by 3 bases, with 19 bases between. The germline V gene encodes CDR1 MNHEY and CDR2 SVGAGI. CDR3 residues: CASIKAGLAYYEQYF. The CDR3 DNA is TGTGCCAGCATCAAGGCGGGACTTGCATACTACGAGCAGTACTTC.